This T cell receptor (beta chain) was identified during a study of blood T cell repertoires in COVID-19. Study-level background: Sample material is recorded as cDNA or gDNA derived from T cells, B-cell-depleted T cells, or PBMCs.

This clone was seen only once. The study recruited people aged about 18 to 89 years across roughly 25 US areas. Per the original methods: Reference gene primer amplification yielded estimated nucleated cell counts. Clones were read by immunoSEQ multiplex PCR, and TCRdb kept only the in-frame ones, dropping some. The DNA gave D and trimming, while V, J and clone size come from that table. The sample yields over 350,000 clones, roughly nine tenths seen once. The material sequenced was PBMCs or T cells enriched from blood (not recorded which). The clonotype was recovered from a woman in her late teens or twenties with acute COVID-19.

The CDR3 protein is CASTKSGDRNSPLHF. Written as DNA, the CDR3 is TGTGCCAGCACCAAATCGGGGGATAGGAATTCACCCCTCCACTTT. The genes are TRBV6-5 and TRBJ1-6; a possible D gene is TRBD1 (5 bases). Germline assignment: CDR1 MNHEY and CDR2 SVGAGI. The CDR3 loop spans 15 amino acids. The ends were cut back, 7 bases at V and 7 bases at J, with 17 bases in the middle.